This T cell receptor (beta chain) was obtained from a study of graft-versus-host responses after intestinal transplantation. As concerns this clone: The antigen is not known.

TCRdb's copy holds only in-frame clones and misses some; the assay was immunoSEQ multiplex PCR. The sample lists over 75,000 clones, around 87% occurring once. This sample comprised unstimulated CD8+ T cells sorted from spleen or lymph node cells, obtained before transplant. The origin of this receptor is a human donor who was the organ donor for an intestinal transplant.

In nucleotides, the CDR3 is TGTGCCAGCAGCGACGGATCTGGGGACTATGGCTACACCTTC. Its translation is CASSDGSGDYGYTF. The chain uses TRBV9 and TRBJ1-2; D is ambiguous. This CDR3 is 14 amino acids long. V was pared by 3 bases and J by 3 bases, with 12 bases between. The V gene's germline CDR1 is SGDLS and CDR2 YYNGEE.